This is a list of T cell receptor beta chains from one sample in a study of regulatory T cells in long-lasting Graves disease. TCRdb independently ran MiXCR on the multiplex PCR reads; one entry per CDR3 protein. The sample holds roughly 500,000 distinct CDR3 sequences, roughly 13% seen once. These data were likewise used in another study, on T cells in Graves' hyperthyroidism and ophthalmopathy.

Source: peripheral blood mononuclear cells (PBMCs), taken at new diagnosis, from a patient treated with antithyroid drugs. The receptors stem from a man younger than 40 with Graves disease. The CDR3 runs from the conserved cysteine through the conserved F or W. A D gene is named only where the DNA matches it firmly. Rows may omit the clone size; those that give it use once, few, many or a size class.

v_gene: TRBV6-1
j_gene: TRBJ2-7
d_gene: TRBD2
abundance: many
len: 14
CDR3aa: CASKASGRLGEQYF
CDR3nt: TGTGCCAGCAAGGCTAGCGGGAGATTGGGGGAGCAGTACTTC

v_gene: TRBV7-3
j_gene: TRBJ1-1
d_gene: -
abundance: many
len: 14
CDR3aa: CASSPFGGCTEAFF
CDR3nt: TGTGCCAGCAGCCCCTTTGGGGGCTGCACTGAAGCTTTCTTT

v_gene: TRBV10-3
j_gene: TRBJ2-7
d_gene: TRBD2
abundance: -
len: 13
CDR3aa: CAISASGSREQYF
CDR3nt: TGTGCCATCAGTGCCAGCGGGAGCCGCGAGCAGTACTTC

v_gene: TRBV11-2
j_gene: TRBJ1-5
d_gene: -
abundance: -
len: 13
CDR3aa: CASSSGLGQPQHF
CDR3nt: TGTGCCAGCAGCTCAGGGCTGGGACAGCCCCAGCATTTT

v_gene: TRBV5-1
j_gene: TRBJ1-1
d_gene: -
abundance: many
len: 13
CDR3aa: CASSLNTGGEAFF
CDR3nt: TGCGCCAGCAGCTTGAATACCGGCGGGGAAGCTTTCTTT

v_gene: TRBV11-2
j_gene: TRBJ1-4
d_gene: -
abundance: many
len: 15
CDR3aa: CASSSSPGTAEKLFF
CDR3nt: TGTGCCAGCAGCTCCTCTCCGGGGACTGCAGAAAAACTGTTTTTT

v_gene: TRBV30
j_gene: TRBJ2-7
d_gene: -
abundance: -
len: 13
CDR3aa: CAWSAGQSYEQYF
CDR3nt: TGTGCCTGGAGTGCTGGCCAATCCTACGAGCAGTACTTC

v_gene: TRBV7-3
j_gene: TRBJ2-1
d_gene: TRBD2
abundance: many
len: 15
CDR3aa: CASSLMAGGAREQFF
CDR3nt: TGTGCCAGCAGCTTAATGGCGGGAGGGGCTCGTGAGCAGTTCTTC

v_gene: TRBV19
j_gene: TRBJ1-5
d_gene: -
abundance: -
len: 13
CDR3aa: CASGTDLPQPQHF
CDR3nt: TGTGCCAGTGGAACAGACCTACCACAGCCCCAGCATTTT

v_gene: TRBV7-9
j_gene: TRBJ2-5
d_gene: -
abundance: -
len: 10
CDR3aa: CATGGETQYF
CDR3nt: TGTGCCACAGGGGGGGAGACCCAGTACTTC

v_gene: TRBV15
j_gene: TRBJ1-4
d_gene: -
abundance: many
len: 15
CDR3aa: CATSREQPANEKLFF
CDR3nt: TGTGCCACCAGCAGAGAACAGCCGGCTAATGAAAAACTGTTTTTT

v_gene: TRBV11-2
j_gene: TRBJ2-7
d_gene: -
abundance: many
len: 14
CDR3aa: CASRAGQLSYEQYF
CDR3nt: TGTGCCAGCAGAGCGGGACAGCTGAGCTACGAGCAGTACTTC

v_gene: TRBV2
j_gene: TRBJ2-7
d_gene: -
abundance: many
len: 13
CDR3aa: CASSVEESYEQYF
CDR3nt: TGTGCCAGCAGTGTAGAGGAGTCCTACGAGCAGTACTTC

v_gene: TRBV6-5
j_gene: TRBJ1-3
d_gene: -
abundance: -
len: 15
CDR3aa: CASSSQGTSGNTIYF
CDR3nt: TGTGCCAGCAGTTCCCAGGGAACCTCTGGAAACACCATATATTTT

v_gene: TRBV5-6
j_gene: TRBJ1-2
d_gene: TRBD1
abundance: few
len: 16
CDR3aa: CASSLALGQGNYGYTF
CDR3nt: TGTGCCAGCAGCTTGGCCCTTGGACAGGGAAACTATGGCTACACCTTC

v_gene: TRBV25-1
j_gene: TRBJ1-5
d_gene: TRBD1
abundance: many
len: 17
CDR3aa: CASSETGTGGTNQPQHF
CDR3nt: TGTGCCAGCAGTGAGACCGGGACAGGGGGCACCAATCAGCCCCAGCATTTT

v_gene: TRBV10-3
j_gene: TRBJ2-7
d_gene: TRBD2
abundance: few
len: 16
CDR3aa: CAISFTSAISSYEQYF
CDR3nt: TGTGCCATCAGTTTTACTAGCGCGATTTCGAGCTACGAGCAGTACTTC

v_gene: TRBV28
j_gene: TRBJ1-2
d_gene: -
abundance: many
len: 14
CDR3aa: CASGYRFWGDGYTF
CDR3nt: TGTGCCAGCGGTTACAGGTTCTGGGGGGATGGCTACACCTTC

v_gene: TRBV30
j_gene: TRBJ2-5
d_gene: -
abundance: many
len: 13
CDR3aa: CAWSEVNQETQYF
CDR3nt: TGTGCCTGGAGTGAGGTGAACCAAGAGACCCAGTACTTC

v_gene: TRBV29-1
j_gene: TRBJ2-1
d_gene: -
abundance: many
len: 11
CDR3aa: CSMRENNEQFF
CDR3nt: TGCAGCATGAGGGAGAACAATGAGCAGTTCTTC

v_gene: TRBV7-2
j_gene: TRBJ1-4
d_gene: -
abundance: many
len: 15
CDR3aa: CASSLLAGTNEKLFF
CDR3nt: TGTGCCAGCAGCTTATTGGCGGGAACTAATGAAAAACTGTTTTTT

v_gene: TRBV2
j_gene: TRBJ2-1
d_gene: -
abundance: -
len: 12
CDR3aa: CASGGIGDSGFF
CDR3nt: TGTGCCAGCGGGGGGATCGGGGACTCTGGGTTCTTC

v_gene: TRBV20-1
j_gene: TRBJ2-1
d_gene: TRBD2
abundance: many
len: 13
CDR3aa: CSAFGLAGESEFF
CDR3nt: TGCAGTGCTTTCGGACTAGCGGGAGAATCTGAGTTCTTC

v_gene: TRBV6-2/TRBV6-3
j_gene: TRBJ2-3
d_gene: -
abundance: many
len: 13
CDR3aa: CASGASGTDTQYF
CDR3nt: TGTGCCAGCGGGGCTAGCGGCACAGATACGCAGTATTTT

v_gene: TRBV20-1
j_gene: TRBJ1-1
d_gene: -
abundance: many
len: 16
CDR3aa: CSARDRGRAWNTEAFF
CDR3nt: TGCAGTGCTAGAGATCGAGGGAGGGCGTGGAACACTGAAGCTTTCTTT

v_gene: TRBV7-3
j_gene: TRBJ2-1
d_gene: TRBD2
abundance: many
len: 14
CDR3aa: CASSQTSGVNEQFF
CDR3nt: TGTGCCAGCAGCCAAACTAGCGGGGTCAATGAGCAGTTCTTC

v_gene: TRBV9
j_gene: TRBJ2-7
d_gene: -
abundance: -
len: 14
CDR3aa: CASSVGADTYEQYF
CDR3nt: TGTGCCAGCAGCGTAGGGGCGGATACCTACGAGCAGTACTTC

v_gene: TRBV7-9
j_gene: TRBJ2-1
d_gene: -
abundance: many
len: 13
CDR3aa: CAGGGPTYNEQFF
CDR3nt: TGTGCTGGGGGGGGCCCCACCTACAATGAGCAGTTCTTC

v_gene: TRBV7-7
j_gene: TRBJ2-2
d_gene: -
abundance: many
len: 15
CDR3aa: CASSVKGLGTGELFF
CDR3nt: TGTGCCAGCAGCGTCAAGGGCCTCGGCACCGGGGAGCTGTTTTTT

v_gene: TRBV6-1
j_gene: TRBJ1-2
d_gene: TRBD1
abundance: many
len: 16
CDR3aa: CASRTYEGALEDGYTF
CDR3nt: TGTGCCAGCAGAACGTACGAGGGGGCATTGGAGGATGGCTACACCTTC

v_gene: TRBV13
j_gene: TRBJ2-5
d_gene: TRBD1
abundance: many
len: 16
CDR3aa: CASSQRQGIYEETQYF
CDR3nt: TGTGCCAGCAGCCAACGACAGGGGATTTATGAAGAGACCCAGTACTTC

v_gene: TRBV30
j_gene: TRBJ2-7
d_gene: -
abundance: many
len: 12
CDR3aa: CASGQPMYEQYF
CDR3nt: TGTGCCTCTGGACAGCCGATGTACGAGCAGTACTTC

v_gene: TRBV7-9
j_gene: TRBJ2-1
d_gene: -
abundance: -
len: 15
CDR3aa: CASSFRTTKNNEQFF
CDR3nt: TGTGCCAGCAGCTTTAGGACCACCAAGAACAATGAGCAGTTCTTC

v_gene: TRBV15
j_gene: TRBJ1-3
d_gene: -
abundance: -
len: 14
CDR3aa: CATSIGDSGNTIYF
CDR3nt: TGTGCCACCAGCATCGGCGACTCTGGAAACACCATATATTTT

v_gene: TRBV20-1
j_gene: TRBJ2-7
d_gene: TRBD2
abundance: many
len: 17
CDR3aa: CSARDRGGTGGSYEQYF
CDR3nt: TGCAGTGCTAGAGATCGCGGAGGGACGGGAGGGTCCTACGAGCAGTACTTC

v_gene: TRBV12-3/TRBV12-4
j_gene: TRBJ2-1
d_gene: TRBD2
abundance: few
len: 15
CDR3aa: CASRPPTSGNNEQFF
CDR3nt: TGTGCCAGCAGACCCCCGACTAGCGGTAACAATGAGCAGTTCTTC

v_gene: TRBV3-1
j_gene: TRBJ2-2
d_gene: TRBD2
abundance: few
len: 18
CDR3aa: CASSQWGSSGRAPGELFF
CDR3nt: TGTGCCAGCAGCCAGTGGGGGTCTAGCGGGAGGGCCCCCGGGGAGCTGTTTTTT

v_gene: TRBV4-1
j_gene: TRBJ2-1
d_gene: -
abundance: -
len: 14
CDR3aa: CASRARGRSNEQFF
CDR3nt: TGCGCCAGCCGAGCGCGGGGGCGCAGCAATGAGCAGTTCTTC

v_gene: TRBV5-1
j_gene: TRBJ2-1
d_gene: -
abundance: -
len: 14
CDR3aa: CASSSTVSYNEQFF
CDR3nt: TGCGCCAGCAGCTCCACAGTCTCCTACAATGAGCAGTTCTTC

v_gene: TRBV29-1
j_gene: TRBJ2-3
d_gene: TRBD1
abundance: many
len: 16
CDR3aa: CSVGSPGTGEADTQYF
CDR3nt: TGCAGCGTTGGGAGCCCCGGGACAGGGGAGGCAGATACGCAGTATTTT

v_gene: TRBV6-1
j_gene: TRBJ2-2
d_gene: TRBD1
abundance: many
len: 15
CDR3aa: CASSADRVRTGELFF
CDR3nt: TGTGCCAGCAGTGCGGACAGGGTTCGAACCGGGGAGCTGTTTTTT

v_gene: TRBV2
j_gene: TRBJ2-4
d_gene: -
abundance: -
len: 14
CDR3aa: CASSVTGPRDIQYF
CDR3nt: TGTGCCAGCAGTGTCACCGGGCCAAGGGACATTCAGTACTTC

v_gene: TRBV19
j_gene: TRBJ1-6
d_gene: -
abundance: -
len: 13
CDR3aa: CASSMAHRSPLHF
CDR3nt: TGTGCCAGTAGTATGGCGCATCGTTCACCCCTCCACTTT

v_gene: TRBV7-9
j_gene: TRBJ2-7
d_gene: -
abundance: many
len: 11
CDR3aa: CASTSGTEQYF
CDR3nt: TGTGCCAGCACCTCAGGGACCGAGCAGTACTTC

v_gene: TRBV29-1
j_gene: TRBJ2-7
d_gene: TRBD1
abundance: -
len: 14
CDR3aa: CSIEFHRGTYEQYF
CDR3nt: TGCAGCATTGAATTCCACAGGGGAACCTACGAGCAGTACTTC

v_gene: TRBV6-2/TRBV6-3
j_gene: TRBJ1-5
d_gene: -
abundance: -
len: 13
CDR3aa: CASSAQLNQPQHF
CDR3nt: TGTGCCAGCAGTGCACAGTTAAATCAGCCCCAGCATTTT

v_gene: TRBV7-6
j_gene: TRBJ2-3
d_gene: TRBD2
abundance: many
len: 17
CDR3aa: CASSLGASGSPPDTQYF
CDR3nt: TGTGCCAGCAGCTTAGGGGCTAGCGGGAGTCCCCCTGATACGCAGTATTTT

v_gene: TRBV5-1
j_gene: TRBJ2-7
d_gene: TRBD1
abundance: -
len: 16
CDR3aa: CASSSNRGQGSSEQYF
CDR3nt: TGCGCCAGCAGCTCAAACCGGGGACAGGGGAGCAGCGAGCAGTACTTC

v_gene: TRBV5-6
j_gene: TRBJ2-1
d_gene: -
abundance: -
len: 17
CDR3aa: CASSPHPAISSYNEQFF
CDR3nt: TGTGCCAGCAGCCCCCATCCAGCTATTAGCTCCTACAATGAGCAGTTCTTC

v_gene: TRBV11-3
j_gene: TRBJ2-3
d_gene: TRBD1
abundance: many
len: 15
CDR3aa: CASSWGTGEGDTQYF
CDR3nt: TGTGCCAGCAGCTGGGGGACAGGGGAAGGAGATACGCAGTATTTT

v_gene: TRBV12-3/TRBV12-4
j_gene: TRBJ1-4
d_gene: -
abundance: -
len: 13
CDR3aa: CARSDRVGEKLFF
CDR3nt: TGTGCCAGATCCGATCGAGTCGGGGAAAAACTGTTTTTT

v_gene: TRBV28
j_gene: TRBJ2-7
d_gene: TRBD2
abundance: many
len: 15
CDR3aa: CASSSPSGRAHEQYF
CDR3nt: TGTGCCAGCAGTTCCCCTAGCGGGAGGGCCCACGAGCAGTACTTC

v_gene: TRBV4-2
j_gene: TRBJ2-7
d_gene: -
abundance: few
len: 16
CDR3aa: CASSQELALKGYEQYF
CDR3nt: TGTGCCAGCAGCCAAGAATTGGCACTGAAGGGCTACGAGCAGTACTTC

v_gene: TRBV29-1
j_gene: TRBJ1-1
d_gene: -
abundance: many
len: 12
CDR3aa: CSSGTATTEAFF
CDR3nt: TGCAGCTCGGGGACGGCTACGACTGAAGCTTTCTTT

v_gene: TRBV12-3/TRBV12-4
j_gene: TRBJ2-2
d_gene: -
abundance: -
len: 15
CDR3aa: CAGSLGTKNTGELFF
CDR3nt: TGTGCCGGTTCCCTGGGGACAAAGAACACCGGGGAGCTGTTTTTT